The rows below give T cell receptor beta chains drawn from one sample of a study of T cell responses to AZD1222 COVID-19 vaccine. Assay used: immunoSEQ multiplex PCR; TCRdb lists only in-frame clones, some missing. The sample consists of more than 90,000 clones, roughly 91% of them appearing once. The sample in question was peripheral blood, obtained 28 days after the second AZD1222 dose. The receptors were sampled from an adult who received the AZD1222 COVID-19 vaccine. Both conserved end residues are part of each CDR3. Fields, in order: clone size, D gene, V gene, J gene, CDR3 DNA, CDR3 protein. A D gene is named only where the DNA matches it firmly. Some rows have no size entry. The others give once, few or many, or a class for an expanded clone.

clone size: -
D gene: TRBD2
V gene: TRBV27
J gene: TRBJ2-7
CDR3 DNA: TGTGCCAGCAGCATAACGACTCCCCGGACTAGCGGGTTAGGCGAGCAGTACTTC
CDR3 protein: CASSITTPRTSGLGEQYF

clone size: once
D gene: -
V gene: TRBV11-3
J gene: TRBJ2-7
CDR3 DNA: TGTGCCAGCAGCCCGGTGAGGGGGGCTCCCTACGAGCAGTACTTC
CDR3 protein: CASSPVRGAPYEQYF

clone size: -
D gene: TRBD1
V gene: TRBV7-9
J gene: TRBJ1-6
CDR3 DNA: TGTGCCAGCAGCTTAGCGGGCGGACAGGGTAATTCACCCCTCCACTTT
CDR3 protein: CASSLAGGQGNSPLHF

clone size: -
D gene: -
V gene: TRBV5-1
J gene: TRBJ2-3
CDR3 DNA: TGCGCCAGCAGCTCTTACGGCGCCTTAACAGATACGCAGTATTTT
CDR3 protein: CASSSYGALTDTQYF

clone size: -
D gene: TRBD2
V gene: TRBV2
J gene: TRBJ2-3
CDR3 DNA: TGTGCCAGCAGTGATGAAAGCGGGGGGGTCGTAGATACGCAGTATTTT
CDR3 protein: CASSDESGGVVDTQYF

clone size: -
D gene: -
V gene: TRBV4-2
J gene: TRBJ2-7
CDR3 DNA: TGTGCCAGCAGCCAAGATTGGAACGGCTACTACGAGCAGTACTTC
CDR3 protein: CASSQDWNGYYEQYF

clone size: -
D gene: -
V gene: TRBV6-5
J gene: TRBJ1-3
CDR3 DNA: TGTGCCAGCAGTTTCACGACCTCCTCTGGAAACACCATATATTTT
CDR3 protein: CASSFTTSSGNTIYF

clone size: -
D gene: -
V gene: TRBV27
J gene: TRBJ1-5
CDR3 DNA: TGTGCCAGCAGGTCGGGATCCTATCAGCCCCAGCATTTT
CDR3 protein: CASRSGSYQPQHF

clone size: -
D gene: TRBD1
V gene: TRBV27
J gene: TRBJ1-3
CDR3 DNA: TGTGCCAGCAGTTCGGACAGGGGGTTATCTGGAAACACCATATATTTT
CDR3 protein: CASSSDRGLSGNTIYF

clone size: -
D gene: TRBD1
V gene: TRBV6-5
J gene: TRBJ2-7
CDR3 DNA: TGTGCCACCTTGGGGACAGGGACCTACGAGCAGTACTTC
CDR3 protein: CATLGTGTYEQYF

clone size: once
D gene: -
V gene: TRBV7-8
J gene: TRBJ1-2
CDR3 DNA: TGTGCCAGCAGACCCGACAGTAGGGAGGGCTACACCTTC
CDR3 protein: CASRPDSREGYTF

clone size: -
D gene: -
V gene: TRBV12-2
J gene: TRBJ1-2
CDR3 DNA: TGTGCAAGTCGCTTAGCCCCCCGAATAGCACAAGCTAACTATGGCTACACCTTC
CDR3 protein: CASRLAPRIAQANYGYTF

clone size: once
D gene: -
V gene: TRBV7-9
J gene: TRBJ2-7
CDR3 DNA: TGTGCCAGCAGCTTTACGATAGCCGCCTACGAGCAGTACTTC
CDR3 protein: CASSFTIAAYEQYF

clone size: -
D gene: TRBD1
V gene: TRBV20-1
J gene: TRBJ2-7
CDR3 DNA: TGCAGTGCTAGTAGGACAGGGGTGACCAGTCGCCACGAGCAGTACTTC
CDR3 protein: CSASRTGVTSRHEQYF

clone size: -
D gene: -
V gene: TRBV19
J gene: TRBJ1-3
CDR3 DNA: TGTGCCAGTATGGGGCGGGGAGTTGGAAACACCATATATTTT
CDR3 protein: CASMGRGVGNTIYF